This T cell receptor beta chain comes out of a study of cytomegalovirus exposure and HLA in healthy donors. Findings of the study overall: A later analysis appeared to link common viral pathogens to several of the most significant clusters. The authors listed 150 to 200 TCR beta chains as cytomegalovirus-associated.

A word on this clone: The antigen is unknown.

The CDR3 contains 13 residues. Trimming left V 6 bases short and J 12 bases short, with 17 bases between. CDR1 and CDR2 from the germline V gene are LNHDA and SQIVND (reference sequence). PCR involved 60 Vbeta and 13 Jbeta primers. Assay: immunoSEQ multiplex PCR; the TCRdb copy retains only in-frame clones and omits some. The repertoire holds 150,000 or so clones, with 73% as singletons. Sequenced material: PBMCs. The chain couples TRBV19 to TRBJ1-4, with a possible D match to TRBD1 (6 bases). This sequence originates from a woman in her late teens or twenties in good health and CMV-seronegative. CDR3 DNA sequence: TGTGCCAGTAGCTCGACAGGTTTTGGTGAACTGTTTTTT. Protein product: CASSSTGFGELFF.